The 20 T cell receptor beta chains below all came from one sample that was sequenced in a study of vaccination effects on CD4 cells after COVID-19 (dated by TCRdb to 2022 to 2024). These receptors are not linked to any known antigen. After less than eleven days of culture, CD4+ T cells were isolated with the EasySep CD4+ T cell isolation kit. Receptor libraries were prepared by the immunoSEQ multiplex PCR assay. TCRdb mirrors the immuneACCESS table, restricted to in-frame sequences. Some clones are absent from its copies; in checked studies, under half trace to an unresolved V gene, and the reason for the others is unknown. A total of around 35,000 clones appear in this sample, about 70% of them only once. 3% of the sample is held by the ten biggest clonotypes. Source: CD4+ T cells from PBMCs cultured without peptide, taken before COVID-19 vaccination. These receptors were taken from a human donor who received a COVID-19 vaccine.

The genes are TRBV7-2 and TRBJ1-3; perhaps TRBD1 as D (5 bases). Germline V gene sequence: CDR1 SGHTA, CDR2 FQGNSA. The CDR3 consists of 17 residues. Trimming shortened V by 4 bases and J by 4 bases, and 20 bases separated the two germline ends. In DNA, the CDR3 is TGTGCCAGCAGCTCCCCGGCGGGGGACTCTAAAGGAAACACCATATATTTT. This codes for CASSSPAGDSKGNTIYF.

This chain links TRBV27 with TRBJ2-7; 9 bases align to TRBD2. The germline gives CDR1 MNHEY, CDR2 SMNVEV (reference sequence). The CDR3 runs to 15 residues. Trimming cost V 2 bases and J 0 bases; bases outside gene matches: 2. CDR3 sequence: CASSLGLATSYEQYF. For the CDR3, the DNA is TGTGCCAGCAGTTTAGGACTAGCGACCTCCTACGAGCAGTACTTC.

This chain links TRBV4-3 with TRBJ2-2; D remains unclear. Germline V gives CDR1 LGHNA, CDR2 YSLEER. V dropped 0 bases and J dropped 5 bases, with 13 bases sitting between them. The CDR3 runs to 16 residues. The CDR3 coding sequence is TGCGCCAGCAGCCAAGAGAGCCTGCCCGGGACCGGGGAGCTGTTTTTT. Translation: CASSQESLPGTGELFF.

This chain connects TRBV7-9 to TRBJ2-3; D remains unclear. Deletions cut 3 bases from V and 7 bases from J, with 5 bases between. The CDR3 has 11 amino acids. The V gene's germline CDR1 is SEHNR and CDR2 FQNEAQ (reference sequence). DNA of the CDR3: TGTGCCAGCAGCTTCGAGTATACGCAGTATTTT. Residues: CASSFEYTQYF.

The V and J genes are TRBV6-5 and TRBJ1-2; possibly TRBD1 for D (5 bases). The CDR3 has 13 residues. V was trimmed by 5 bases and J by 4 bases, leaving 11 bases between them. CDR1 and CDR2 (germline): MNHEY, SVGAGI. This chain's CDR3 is CASSRGPLYGYTF. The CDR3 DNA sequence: TGTGCCAGCAGTAGGGGACCTCTCTATGGCTACACCTTC.

For the CDR3, the DNA is TGCGCCAGCAGCCAATCCCCGAGAGTTGGTAATTCACCCCTCCACTTT. This gives the protein CASSQSPRVGNSPLHF. This chain uses TRBV4-1 with TRBJ1-6; D gene unclear. This CDR3 is built from 16 residues. CDR1 is MGHRA and CDR2 is YSYEKL in the germline V gene. V lost 2 bases to trimming and J lost 6 bases, with 14 bases between them.

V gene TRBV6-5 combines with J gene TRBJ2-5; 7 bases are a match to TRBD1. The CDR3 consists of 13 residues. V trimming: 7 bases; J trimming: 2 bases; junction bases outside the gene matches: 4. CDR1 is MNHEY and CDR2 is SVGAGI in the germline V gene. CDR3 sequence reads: CASNRDSQETQYF. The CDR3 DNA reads TGTGCCAGCAACCGGGACAGTCAAGAGACCCAGTACTTC.

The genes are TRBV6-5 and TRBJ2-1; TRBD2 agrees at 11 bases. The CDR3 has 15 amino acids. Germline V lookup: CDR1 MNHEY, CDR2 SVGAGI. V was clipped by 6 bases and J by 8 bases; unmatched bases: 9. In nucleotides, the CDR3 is TGTGCCAGCAGCCGTCTAGCGGGAGGATGGGATGAGCAGTTCTTC. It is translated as CASSRLAGGWDEQFF.

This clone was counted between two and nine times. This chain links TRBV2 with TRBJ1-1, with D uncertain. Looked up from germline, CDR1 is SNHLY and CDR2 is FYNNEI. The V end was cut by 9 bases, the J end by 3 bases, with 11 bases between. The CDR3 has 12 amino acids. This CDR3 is CASSPGYTEAFF. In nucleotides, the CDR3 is TGTGCCAGTAGTCCGGGGTACACTGAAGCTTTCTTT.

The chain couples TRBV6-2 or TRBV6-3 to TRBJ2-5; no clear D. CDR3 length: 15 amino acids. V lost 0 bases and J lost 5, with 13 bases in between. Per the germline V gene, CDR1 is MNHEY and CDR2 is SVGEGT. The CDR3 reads CASSYSSVRRETQYF. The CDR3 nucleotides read TGTGCCAGCAGTTACTCTTCGGTCCGGCGGGAGACCCAGTACTTC.

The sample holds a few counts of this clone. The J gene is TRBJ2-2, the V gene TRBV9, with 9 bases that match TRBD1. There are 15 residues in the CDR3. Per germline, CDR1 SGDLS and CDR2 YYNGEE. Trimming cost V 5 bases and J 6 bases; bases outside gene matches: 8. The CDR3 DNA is TGTGCCAGCAGTCTCGGGACAGGGAGCCCCGGGGAGCTGTTTTTT. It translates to CASSLGTGSPGELFF.

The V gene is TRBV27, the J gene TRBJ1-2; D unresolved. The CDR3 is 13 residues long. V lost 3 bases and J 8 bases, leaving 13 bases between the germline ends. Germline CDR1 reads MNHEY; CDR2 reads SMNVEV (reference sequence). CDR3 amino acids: CASSLEGFGGYTF. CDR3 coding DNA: TGTGCCAGCAGTTTGGAAGGATTCGGCGGCTACACCTTC.

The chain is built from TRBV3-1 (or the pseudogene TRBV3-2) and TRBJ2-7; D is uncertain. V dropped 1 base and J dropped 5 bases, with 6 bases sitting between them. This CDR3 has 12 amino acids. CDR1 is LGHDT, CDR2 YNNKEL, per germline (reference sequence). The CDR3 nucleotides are TGTGCCAGCAGCCAAGTTAAGCACGAGCAGTACTTC. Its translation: CASSQVKHEQYF.

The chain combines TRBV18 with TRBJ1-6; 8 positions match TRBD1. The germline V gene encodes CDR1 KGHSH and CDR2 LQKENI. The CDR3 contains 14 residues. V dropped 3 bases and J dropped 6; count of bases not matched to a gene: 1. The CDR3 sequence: CASSPGQVNSPLHF. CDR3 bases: TGTGCCAGCTCACCGGGACAGGTTAATTCACCCCTCCACTTT.

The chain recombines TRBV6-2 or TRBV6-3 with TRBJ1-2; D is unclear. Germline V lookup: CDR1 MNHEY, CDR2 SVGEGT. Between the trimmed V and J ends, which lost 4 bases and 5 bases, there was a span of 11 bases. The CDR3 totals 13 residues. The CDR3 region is CASSLWIAYGYTF. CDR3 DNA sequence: TGTGCCAGCAGTTTGTGGATTGCATATGGCTACACCTTC.

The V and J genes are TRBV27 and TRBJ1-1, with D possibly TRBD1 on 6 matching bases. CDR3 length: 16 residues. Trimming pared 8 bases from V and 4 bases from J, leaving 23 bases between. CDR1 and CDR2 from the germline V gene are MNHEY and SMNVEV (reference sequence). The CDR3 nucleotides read TGTGCCAGCGATATCGAGGGAGGGGGGAAAGGCACTGAAGCTTTCTTT. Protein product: CASDIEGGGKGTEAFF.

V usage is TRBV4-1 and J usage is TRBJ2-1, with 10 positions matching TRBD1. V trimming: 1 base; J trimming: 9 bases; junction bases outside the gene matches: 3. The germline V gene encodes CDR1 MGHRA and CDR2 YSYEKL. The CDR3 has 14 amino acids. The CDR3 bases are TGCGCCAGCAGCCAAGGTAGGACAGGGGGTGAGCAGTTCTTC. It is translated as CASSQGRTGGEQFF.

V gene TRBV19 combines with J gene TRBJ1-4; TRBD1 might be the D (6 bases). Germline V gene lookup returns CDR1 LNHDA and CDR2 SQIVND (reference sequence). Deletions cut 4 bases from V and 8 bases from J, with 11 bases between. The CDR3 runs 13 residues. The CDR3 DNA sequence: TGTGCCAGTAGTACCACAGGGAAGGAAAAACTGTTTTTT. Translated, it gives CASSTTGKEKLFF.

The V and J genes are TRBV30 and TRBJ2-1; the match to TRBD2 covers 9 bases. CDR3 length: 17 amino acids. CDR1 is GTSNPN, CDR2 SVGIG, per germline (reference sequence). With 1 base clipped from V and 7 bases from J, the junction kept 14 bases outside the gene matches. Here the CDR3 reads CAWSDLWGREGRNEQFF. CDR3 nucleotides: TGTGCCTGGAGTGACCTTTGGGGGCGGGAGGGTAGAAATGAGCAGTTCTTC.

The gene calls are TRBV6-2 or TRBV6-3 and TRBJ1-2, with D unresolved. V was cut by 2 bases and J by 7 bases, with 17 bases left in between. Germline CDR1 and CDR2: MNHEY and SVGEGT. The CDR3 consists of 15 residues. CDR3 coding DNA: TGTGCCAGCAGTTACCCCAACGCGGACGCTCGTGGCTACACCTTC. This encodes CASSYPNADARGYTF.